This T cell receptor (beta chain) was identified in a study of post-analysis software for immune sequencing data. Study in general: Patients had relapsing-remitting, secondary progressive or progressive-relapsing multiple sclerosis; some lacked subtype. Whole-study findings and limits: Patients with multiple sclerosis recorded significantly lower normalized Chao1 diversity than controls, the study found. A few TRBV segments were significantly more frequent in patients than in controls. TRBV5-6, TRBV5-1 and TRBV20-1 were among these segments.

Unique molecular identifiers featured in each of the TCR beta cDNA libraries. Input amounts of roughly 0.85 to 10 million T cells were used. These gave about 500,000 cDNA molecules, so each molecule approximated one T cell. TCRdb independently ran MiXCR on the PCR reads; one entry per CDR3 protein. The sample includes about 770,000 distinct CDR3 sequences, around 46% of them seen just once. In regard to this clonotype: The antigen is unknown.

Germline-derived CDR1 and CDR2 are SGHRS and YFSETQ. The ends were cut back, 4 bases at V and 1 base at J, with 15 bases in the middle. The CDR3 has 15 amino acids. This TCR derives from a girl between 5 and 17 years old with multiple sclerosis. The J gene is TRBJ2-7, the V gene TRBV5-1; D unclear. The source material was blood. This CDR3 is CASSRAGIGSYEQYF. The CDR3 bases are TGCGCCAGCAGCCGGGCTGGGATTGGATCCTACGAGCAGTACTTC.